The 28 T cell receptor beta chains below all came from one sample that was sequenced in a study of T-cell reconstitution after alpha-beta-depleted transplantation in children. Using unique molecular identifiers, the investigators prepared the TCRbeta library. TCRdb itself ran the PCR reads through MiXCR, one entry per CDR3 protein. The table has about 110,000 distinct CDR3 sequences, around 10% seen once. This specimen consisted of PBMCs from the stem cell graft donor, obtained from the stem cell graft. The origin of the receptors is a human donor who donated a stem cell graft to a child with acute lymphoblastic leukemia.

Ten or more counts support this clonotype. This rearrangement joins TRBV4-1 to TRBJ1-1; tentatively, D is TRBD1 (5 bases). The CDR3 is 17 residues long. V shed 1 base and J shed 7 bases, with 22 bases lying between them. The germline gives CDR1 MGHRA, CDR2 YSYEKL. CDR3 DNA: TGCGCCAGCAGCCAAGGGCACAGGCGCCCCCCACCCGATGAAGCTTTCTTT. Amino acids: CASSQGHRRPPPDEAFF.

This clonotype was recorded at least ten times. The chain couples TRBV12-3 or TRBV12-4 to TRBJ1-2; TRBD1 matches 7 bases. V lost 4 bases to trimming and J lost 8 bases; unmatched junction nucleotides: 7. The CDR3 is 13 residues long. CDR3 bases: TGTGCCAGCAGTTCGGGACAGCTCTGGGGCTACACCTTC. This codes for CASSSGQLWGYTF.

At least ten counts were recorded for this clonotype. This chain uses TRBV7-6 with TRBJ2-5; 9 bases are shared with TRBD2. CDR1 is SGHVS, CDR2 FNYEAQ, per germline. The CDR3 is made up of 15 amino acids. The V gene end was trimmed by 4 bases and the J gene end by 2 bases; junction bases not matched to a gene: 5. CDR3 loop: CASSSVAGVQETQYF. The CDR3 nucleotides are TGTGCCAGCAGCTCTGTAGCGGGAGTTCAAGAGACCCAGTACTTC.

Ten or more counts support this clonotype. V usage is TRBV20-1 and J usage is TRBJ1-1; unclear D gene. The V gene's germline CDR1 is DFQATT and CDR2 SNEGSKA (reference sequence). V was shortened by 0 bases and J by 1 base, with 6 bases between the two germline ends. CDR3 size: 13 residues. Here the CDR3 DNA reads TGCAGTGCTAGAGATTGGGGGAACACTGAAGCTTTCTTT. This translates into CSARDWGNTEAFF.

This clonotype has at least ten counts. The chain employs TRBV5-1 and TRBJ2-3; 8 bases map to TRBD1. Per germline, CDR1 SGHRS and CDR2 YFSETQ. The CDR3 spans 14 residues. J was trimmed by 5 bases and V by 0 bases; bases with no gene match: 2. The CDR3 is CASSLAGGVDTQYF. DNA of the CDR3: TGCGCCAGCAGCTTGGCAGGGGGCGTAGATACGCAGTATTTT. The full variable domain, with the rest looked up from reference TRBV5-1 and TRBJ2-3, is KAGVTQTPRYLIKTRGQQVTLSCSPISGHRSVSWYQQTPGQGLQFLFEYFSETQRNKGNFPGRFSGRQFSNSRSEMNVSTLELGDSALYLCASSLAGGVDTQYFGPGTRLTVL.

In its sample, this clonotype was seen many times. J is TRBJ2-1 and V is TRBV9; 9 bases match TRBD1. Germline assignment: CDR1 SGDLS and CDR2 YYNGEE. This CDR3 has 21 residues. The J segment lost 0 bases and the V segment lost 0 bases, leaving 16 bases of the junction unmatched. The CDR3: CASSVAHSGQGPPSSYNEQFF. In DNA form, the CDR3 reads TGTGCCAGCAGCGTAGCTCACTCGGGACAGGGACCTCCAAGCTCCTACAATGAGCAGTTCTTC.

This clonotype was seen ten or more times. The chain joins TRBV20-1 to TRBJ2-1; D perhaps matches TRBD2 (5 bases). Trimming stripped 1 base from V and 3 bases from J, with 13 bases between. From germline, CDR1 is DFQATT and CDR2 SNEGSKA (reference sequence). This CDR3 region has 15 residues. The CDR3 DNA reads TGCAGTGCTAGAGCTCCTTTCGGGAACTACAATGAGCAGTTCTTC. This encodes CSARAPFGNYNEQFF.

In this sample, this clonotype turned up many times. V usage is TRBV7-8 and J usage is TRBJ2-3; 11 bases line up with TRBD2. J lost 3 bases, V lost 11 bases, and 4 bases had no gene match. The CDR3 runs to 13 residues. Per the germline V gene, CDR1 is SGHVS and CDR2 is FQNEAQ. The CDR3 DNA sequence: TGTGCCGTTCTAGCGGGAGGAACAGATACGCAGTATTTT. Translated: CAVLAGGTDTQYF.

This rearrangement joins TRBV18 to TRBJ1-5, with 7 bases lining up with TRBD1. CDR3 length equals 17 residues. The J segment lost 0 bases and the V segment lost 6 bases, leaving 11 bases of the junction unmatched. CDR1 and CDR2 from the germline V gene are KGHSH and LQKENI. CDR3 coding DNA: TGTGCCAGCTCGCCTAGAAGGGACAGCTATAGCAATCAGCCCCAGCATTTT. As protein: CASSPRRDSYSNQPQHF. Full variable domain (missing parts from reference TRBV18 and TRBJ1-5): NAGVMQNPRHLVRRRGQEARLRCSPMKGHSHVYWYRQLPEEGLKFMVYLQKENIIDESGMPKERFSAEFPKEGPSILRIQQVVRGDSAAYFCASSPRRDSYSNQPQHFGDGTRLSIL.

This clonotype was counted ten times or more. The rearrangement links TRBV10-3 to TRBJ2-7, with D unresolved. In germline, CDR1 is ENHRY, CDR2 SYGVKD. V shed 6 bases and J shed 3 bases, with 12 bases lying between them. This CDR3 is 13 amino acids long. In DNA, the CDR3 is TGTGCCATCAGCGAAGACATATTCTACGAGCAGTACTTC. Translation gives CAISEDIFYEQYF.

The table lists this clonotype with many counts. The chain joins TRBV5-1 to TRBJ1-3; D is unclear. Germline CDR1 reads SGHRS; CDR2 reads YFSETQ. V was cut by 4 bases and J by 0 bases, with 14 bases left in between. CDR3 size: 16 residues. CDR3 coding DNA: TGCGCCAGCAGCGCAACGTTGGGGAGCTCTGGAAACACCATATATTTT. Translating gives CASSATLGSSGNTIYF.

This clonotype was counted ten times or more. J is TRBJ1-2 and V is TRBV12-3 or TRBV12-4; 7 bases match TRBD1. Trimming at V came to 6 bases and at J to 8 bases, leaving 9 bases not matched to a gene. This CDR3 is 13 amino acids long. The CDR3 here is CASRLQGEAGYTF. The CDR3 bases are TGTGCCAGCAGACTTCAGGGGGAGGCGGGCTACACCTTC.

This clonotype was recorded many times. This rearrangement joins TRBV6-5 to TRBJ2-7; 10 bases are shared with TRBD2. Unmatched junction bases numbered 4, after V lost 0 bases and J lost 2 bases. CDR3 length: 16 amino acids. Germline V gives CDR1 MNHEY, CDR2 SVGAGI. CDR3 in DNA: TGTGCCAGCAGTTACTCGAATAGCGGGGGGCCCTACGAGCAGTACTTC. Translating it yields CASSYSNSGGPYEQYF.

This clonotype was detected many times. The chain links TRBV10-3 to TRBJ1-3; D might be TRBD1 (5 bases). The CDR3 loop spans 18 amino acids. Germline CDR1 ENHRY, CDR2 SYGVKD. Trimming cost V 0 bases and J 4 bases, with 19 bases left between them. The CDR3 loop is CAISESWIGGGSGNTIYF. As DNA, the CDR3 is TGTGCCATCAGTGAGTCATGGATCGGGGGAGGATCAGGAAACACCATATATTTT.

This clonotype occurred many times. The chain has TRBV6-5 and TRBJ1-2, with D unresolved. The CDR3 runs to 14 residues. Germline V gene sequence: CDR1 MNHEY, CDR2 SVGAGI. Trimming took 2 bases from V and 8 from J, leaving 15 bases between them. CDR3 sequence: CASSYIGRVGGYTF. CDR3 nucleotide sequence: TGTGCCAGCAGTTACATCGGGCGGGTAGGAGGCTACACCTTC.

This clonotype was recorded at least ten times. This chain links TRBV7-9 with TRBJ2-5, with D possibly called TRBD1 or TRBD2 (5 bases each). Germline CDR1 SEHNR, CDR2 FQNEAQ (reference sequence). CDR3 length equals 13 residues. Trimming cost V 5 bases and J 5 bases, with 12 bases left between them. The chain's CDR3 is CASSPRGSETQYF. The CDR3 DNA reads TGTGCCAGCAGCCCGAGGGGCTCGGAGACCCAGTACTTC.

This clonotype was observed many times. Germline is not matched at one junction end, which may reflect a read error. V gene TRBV7-7 combines with J gene TRBJ2-1; 7 bases are a match to TRBD2. Germline V CDR1 and CDR2: SSHAT, FNYEAQ (reference sequence). This CDR3 is 15 amino acids long. Written as DNA, the CDR3 is TGTGCTAGCAGCCAGAATCCCGGGGGGTTTTATGAGCAGTTCTTC. Translated: CASSQNPGGFYEQFF.

This clonotype has a count of ten or more. The chain links TRBV28 to TRBJ1-1; no clear D. V lost 2 bases to trimming and J lost 4 bases, with 8 bases between them. CDR3 length equals 13 residues. The V gene's germline CDR1 is MDHEN and CDR2 SYDVKM. In nucleotides, the CDR3 is TGTGCCAGCAGTTTACCAGTTGGCACTGAAGCTTTCTTT. Translated, it gives CASSLPVGTEAFF.

This clonotype was seen repeatedly, ten times or more. V and J are TRBV15 and TRBJ2-1, with 8 bases identical to TRBD2. CDR1 LNHNV and CDR2 YYDKDF come from the germline V gene (reference sequence). V was pared by 0 bases and J by 6 bases, with 10 bases of the junction left unmatched. The CDR3 sequence is 17 residues long. The CDR3 nucleotides are TGTGCCACCAGCAGAGATCTAGCGGGTGATTTCTCCAATGAGCAGTTCTTC. Translated: CATSRDLAGDFSNEQFF. The full variable domain, completed using reference TRBV15 and TRBJ2-1, is DAMVIQNPRYQVTQFGKPVTLSCSQTLNHNVMYWYQQKSSQAPKLLFHYYDKDFNNEADTPDNFQSRRPNTSFCFLDIRSPGLGDTAMYLCATSRDLAGDFSNEQFFGPGTRLTVL.

This clonotype has a count of ten or more. This rearrangement joins TRBV20-1 to TRBJ2-7, with a possible D match to TRBD2 (5 bases). The CDR3 spans 13 residues. Trimming pared 1 base from V and 2 bases from J, leaving 9 bases between. CDR1 DFQATT and CDR2 SNEGSKA come from the germline V gene (reference sequence). The DNA of the CDR3 is TGCAGTGCTAGAGGGAGGCTAGCCTACGAGCAGTACTTC. Translation gives CSARGRLAYEQYF.

The table lists this clonotype with many counts. This chain uses TRBV4-3 with TRBJ2-5, with 8 nucleotides matching TRBD1. CDR1 LGHNA and CDR2 YSLEER come from the germline V gene. CDR3 size: 16 residues. Trimming at V came to 0 bases and at J to 5 bases, leaving 8 bases not matched to a gene. DNA of the CDR3: TGCGCCAGCAGCCAAGAGGAGGCAGGGGGCGGCGAGACCCAGTACTTC. Translating it yields CASSQEEAGGGETQYF.

This clonotype was counted ten times or more. The rearrangement uses TRBV7-2 and TRBJ2-3; TRBD2 matches 10 bases. The J segment lost 3 bases and the V segment lost 2 bases, leaving 8 bases of the junction unmatched. Germline-derived CDR1 and CDR2 are SGHTA and FQGNSA. The CDR3 totals 17 residues. The CDR3 DNA follows: TGTGCCAGCAGCTTAACCTTTAGCGGGGGGCCGACAGATACGCAGTATTTT. It is translated as CASSLTFSGGPTDTQYF.

This clonotype was seen many times. The rearrangement links TRBV24-1 to TRBJ2-7; 9 nucleotides match TRBD2. Germline trimming cut 2 bases from V and 3 bases from J; bases unmatched to any gene: 4. From germline, CDR1 is KGHDR and CDR2 SFDVKD. The CDR3 totals 15 residues. For the CDR3, the DNA is TGTGCCACCAGTGATTCTAGGACTAGCGACTACGAGCAGTACTTC. It specifies CATSDSRTSDYEQYF.

In DNA form, the CDR3 reads TGTGCCAGCGGCTGGGGAGGGTGCGTCGGGGAGCTGTTTTTT. It is translated as CASGWGGCVGELFF. The chain employs TRBV7-9 and TRBJ2-2; 7 bases are a match to TRBD2. Germline trimming cut 8 bases from V and 7 bases from J; bases unmatched to any gene: 10. This CDR3 comprises 14 residues. Germline V lookup: CDR1 SEHNR, CDR2 FQNEAQ (reference sequence).

With regard to this clonotype: With a much larger clone just one base away, this may be a read error. The chain links TRBV12-3 or TRBV12-4 to TRBJ2-7, with D possibly matching TRBD2 (6 bases). The CDR3 has 15 residues. V was clipped by 6 bases and J by 0 bases, with 15 bases between them. The CDR3 nucleotides are TGTGCCAGCAGCCGCGGGGCAGTGATCTCCTACGAGCAGTACTTC. Translating it yields CASSRGAVISYEQYF.

This clonotype was counted at least ten times. The rearrangement uses TRBV12-3 or TRBV12-4 and TRBJ2-1; D unclear. V dropped 4 bases and J dropped 2 bases, with 12 bases sitting between them. There are 15 residues in the CDR3. The CDR3 coding sequence is TGTGCCAGCAGTTCCCCACTGGATACCTACAATGAGCAGTTCTTC. Protein product: CASSSPLDTYNEQFF.

This clonotype was seen ten or more times. The rearrangement uses TRBV24-1 and TRBJ1-1, with D unclear. Trimming cost V 2 bases and J 6 bases, with 12 bases left between them. Germline V gene sequence: CDR1 KGHDR, CDR2 SFDVKD. CDR3 length: 14 residues. CDR3 coding DNA: TGTGCCACCAGTGATTGGACTGATAGGGCTGAAGCTTTCTTT. Amino acid sequence: CATSDWTDRAEAFF.

To note about this clonotype: A read error may explain this, as a much larger clone is one base away. The chain carries TRBV6-1 and TRBJ2-1; D is possibly TRBD1 (5 bases). The CDR3 is made up of 14 amino acids. Trimming left V 5 bases short and J 7 bases short, with 15 bases between. The germline gives CDR1 MNHNS, CDR2 SASEGT. The CDR3 sequence: CASSLNMGQNEQFF. The CDR3 DNA reads TGTGCCAGCAGTCTAAACATGGGGCAAAATGAGCAGTTCTTC.